Presented here are 5 T cell receptor beta chains from one specimen sequenced in a study of shared clonotypes between healthy human individuals (dated by TCRdb to about 2020). The receptor library was made with the immunoSEQ multiplex PCR assay. TCRdb took over this immuneACCESS table, retaining in-frame rearrangements with V and J assigned. Such tables are incomplete; in checked studies, under half of the missing clones stem from an unresolved V gene, and the remainder is unexplained. The sample has fewer than 800,000 clones on record, about 91% of them singletons. The ten largest clones capture roughly 22% of the sample. CD8 naive samples consisted of CD45RO-negative cells that were positively selected for CCR7, yielding a CD45RA+CCR7+ population without TemRA cells. Material: naive CD8+ T cells sorted from blood. The cell subset or site label on this specimen signifies: CD45RA+CCR7+. The receptors derive from a man aged 25 to 40 in good health.

V gene TRBV27 combines with J gene TRBJ2-2, with D unclear. Germline V lookup: CDR1 MNHEY, CDR2 SMNVEV (reference sequence). The CDR3 has 14 residues. Written as DNA, the CDR3 is TGTGCTTCACAAGTAGGGATGAACACCGGGGAGCTGTTTTTT. Protein sequence: CASQVGMNTGELFF.

CDR3 bases: TGTGCCAGCAGCTTGGCGGCCCAGGAGCAGTTCTTC. This encodes CASSLAAQEQFF. This chain joins TRBV7-9 and TRBJ2-1; D gene uncertain. V lost 3 bases and J 10 bases, leaving 10 bases between the germline ends. The CDR3 totals 12 residues. Germline V gene sequence: CDR1 SEHNR, CDR2 FQNEAQ (reference sequence).

Remarks on this clone: Other DNA sequences of this sample code for an identical CDR3. The chain joins TRBV4-3 to TRBJ2-7; possible D gene TRBD1, 7 bases. The CDR3 is 15 amino acids. V lost 1 base and J lost 4, with 14 bases in between. Germline CDR1 reads LGHNA; CDR2 reads YSLEER. The CDR3 reads CASSQGRAGGYEQYF. CDR3 DNA sequence: TGCGCCAGCAGCCAAGGGAGGGCAGGGGGGTACGAGCAGTACTTC.

This chain joins TRBV28 and TRBJ2-7; the D gene is possibly TRBD1 (5 bases). The CDR3 extends over 13 amino acids. CDR1 and CDR2 (germline): MDHEN, SYDVKM. The V gene lost 10 bases and the J gene lost 3 bases, with 16 bases spanning the gap. The CDR3 DNA is TGTGCCACCTTCTCTCAGGGCTTCTACGAGCAGTACTTC. It translates to CATFSQGFYEQYF.

This clone was picked up one time. The V call is TRBV4-3, the J call TRBJ2-1; a possible D gene is TRBD2 (5 bases). Germline V gives CDR1 LGHNA, CDR2 YSLEER. The CDR3 is 17 residues long. Trimming removed 2 bases from V and 5 bases from J, with 19 bases in between. The CDR3: CASSQRLGVKGHNEQFF. As DNA, the CDR3 is TGCGCCAGCAGCCAACGCCTCGGGGTTAAAGGACACAATGAGCAGTTCTTC.